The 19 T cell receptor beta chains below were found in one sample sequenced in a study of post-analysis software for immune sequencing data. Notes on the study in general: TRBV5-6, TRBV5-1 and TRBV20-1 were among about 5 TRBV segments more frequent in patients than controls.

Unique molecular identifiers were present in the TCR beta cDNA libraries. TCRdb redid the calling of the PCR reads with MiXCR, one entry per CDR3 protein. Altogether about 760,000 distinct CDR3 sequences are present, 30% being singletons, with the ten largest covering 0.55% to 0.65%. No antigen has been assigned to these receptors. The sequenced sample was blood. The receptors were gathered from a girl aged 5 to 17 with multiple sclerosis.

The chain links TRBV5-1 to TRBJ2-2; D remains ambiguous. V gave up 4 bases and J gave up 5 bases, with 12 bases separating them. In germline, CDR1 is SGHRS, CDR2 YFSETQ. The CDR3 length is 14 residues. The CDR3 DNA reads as TGCGCCAGCAGCCTGATTGTAAGAACCGGGGAGCTGTTTTTT. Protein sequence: CASSLIVRTGELFF.

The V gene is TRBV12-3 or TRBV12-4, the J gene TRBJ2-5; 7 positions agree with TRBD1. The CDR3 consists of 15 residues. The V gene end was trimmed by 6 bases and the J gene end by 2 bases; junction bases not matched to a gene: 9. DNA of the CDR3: TGTGCCAGCAGACGCAAAGGACAGGCGCAAGAGACCCAGTACTTC. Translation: CASRRKGQAQETQYF.

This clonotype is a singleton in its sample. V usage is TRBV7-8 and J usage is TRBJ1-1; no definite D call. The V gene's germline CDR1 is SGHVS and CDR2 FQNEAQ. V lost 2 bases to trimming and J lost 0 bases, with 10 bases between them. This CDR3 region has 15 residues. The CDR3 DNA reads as TGTGCCAGCAGCTTATACGTAAGGCTGAACACTGAAGCTTTCTTT. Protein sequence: CASSLYVRLNTEAFF.

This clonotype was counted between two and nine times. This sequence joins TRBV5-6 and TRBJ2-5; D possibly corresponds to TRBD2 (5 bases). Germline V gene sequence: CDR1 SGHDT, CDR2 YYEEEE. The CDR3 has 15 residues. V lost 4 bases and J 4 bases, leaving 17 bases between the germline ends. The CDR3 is CASSRIGLPGETQYF. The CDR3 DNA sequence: TGTGCCAGCAGCCGCATAGGACTGCCCGGAGAGACCCAGTACTTC.

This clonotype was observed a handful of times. This CDR3 is CASSFRVPGHGYTF. CDR3 DNA: TGCGCCAGCAGCTTCCGGGTCCCAGGGCATGGCTACACCTTC. The V call is TRBV5-1, the J call TRBJ1-2; a weak D match, TRBD1 (5 bases). Germline CDR1 reads SGHRS; CDR2 reads YFSETQ. The CDR3 is 14 amino acids. V lost 2 bases, J lost 6 bases, and 14 bases lay in between.

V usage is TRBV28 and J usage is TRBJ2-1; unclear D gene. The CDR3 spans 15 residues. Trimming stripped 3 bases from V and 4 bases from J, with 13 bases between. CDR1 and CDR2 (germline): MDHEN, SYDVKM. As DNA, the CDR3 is TGTGCCAGCAGTTTTCAAGCATTACCGTACAATGAGCAGTTCTTC. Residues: CASSFQALPYNEQFF.

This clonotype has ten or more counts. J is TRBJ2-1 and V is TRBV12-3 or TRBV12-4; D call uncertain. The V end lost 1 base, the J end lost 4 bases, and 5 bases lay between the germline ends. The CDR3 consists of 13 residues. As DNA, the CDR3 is TGTGCCAGCAGTTTAGGCAGATACAATGAGCAGTTCTTC. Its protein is CASSLGRYNEQFF.

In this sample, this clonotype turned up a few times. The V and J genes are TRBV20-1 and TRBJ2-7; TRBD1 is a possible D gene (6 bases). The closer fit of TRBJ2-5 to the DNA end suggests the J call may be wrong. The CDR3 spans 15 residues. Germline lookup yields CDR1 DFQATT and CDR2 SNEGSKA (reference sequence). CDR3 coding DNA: TGCAGTGCTAGATCCCTGGCAGGGGAACAAGAGACCCAGTACTTC. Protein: CSARSLAGEQETQYF.

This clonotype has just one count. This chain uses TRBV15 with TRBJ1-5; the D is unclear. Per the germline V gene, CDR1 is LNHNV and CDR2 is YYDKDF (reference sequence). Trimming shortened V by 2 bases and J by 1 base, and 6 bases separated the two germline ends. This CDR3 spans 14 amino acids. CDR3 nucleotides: TGTGCCACCAGCAGACCGGACAGCAATCAGCCCCAGCATTTT. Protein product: CATSRPDSNQPQHF.

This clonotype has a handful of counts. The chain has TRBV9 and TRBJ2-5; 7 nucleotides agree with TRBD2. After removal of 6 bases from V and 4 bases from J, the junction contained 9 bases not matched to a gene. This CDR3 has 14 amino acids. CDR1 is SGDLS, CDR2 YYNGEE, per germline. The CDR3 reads CASTNGLETETQYF. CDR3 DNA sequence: TGTGCCAGCACCAATGGACTAGAGACAGAGACCCAGTACTTC.

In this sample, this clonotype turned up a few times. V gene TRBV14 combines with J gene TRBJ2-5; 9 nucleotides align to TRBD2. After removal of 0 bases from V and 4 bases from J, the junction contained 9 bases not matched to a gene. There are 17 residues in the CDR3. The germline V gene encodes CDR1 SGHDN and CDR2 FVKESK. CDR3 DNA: TGTGCCAGCAGCCAAGATCTTAGCGGGAGCGGGGGAGAGACCCAGTACTTC. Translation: CASSQDLSGSGGETQYF.

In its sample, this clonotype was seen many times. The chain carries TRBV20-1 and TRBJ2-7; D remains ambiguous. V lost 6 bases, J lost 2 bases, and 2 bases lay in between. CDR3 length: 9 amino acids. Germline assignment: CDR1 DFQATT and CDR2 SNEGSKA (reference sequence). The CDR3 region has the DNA TGCAGTGCGCCCTACGAGCAGTACTTC. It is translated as CSAPYEQYF.

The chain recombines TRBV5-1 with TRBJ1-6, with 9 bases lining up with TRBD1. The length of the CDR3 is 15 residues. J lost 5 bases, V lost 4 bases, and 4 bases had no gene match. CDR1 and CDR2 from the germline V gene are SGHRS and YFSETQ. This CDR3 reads CASSAGTGNNSPLHF. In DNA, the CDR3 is TGCGCCAGCAGCGCTGGGACAGGGAATAATTCACCCCTCCACTTT.

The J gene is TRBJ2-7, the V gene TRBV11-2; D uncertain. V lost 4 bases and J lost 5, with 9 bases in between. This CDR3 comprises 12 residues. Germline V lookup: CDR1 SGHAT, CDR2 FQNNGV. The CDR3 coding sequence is TGTGCCAGCAGCTCTCGCCCTCACGAGCAGTACTTC. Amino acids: CASSSRPHEQYF.

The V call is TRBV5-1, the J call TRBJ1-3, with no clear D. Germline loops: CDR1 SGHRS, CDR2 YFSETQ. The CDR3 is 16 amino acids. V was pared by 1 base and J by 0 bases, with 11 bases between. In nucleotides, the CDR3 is TGCGCCAGCAGCTTGCGTACAGAAAGCTCTGGAAACACCATATATTTT. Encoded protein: CASSLRTESSGNTIYF.

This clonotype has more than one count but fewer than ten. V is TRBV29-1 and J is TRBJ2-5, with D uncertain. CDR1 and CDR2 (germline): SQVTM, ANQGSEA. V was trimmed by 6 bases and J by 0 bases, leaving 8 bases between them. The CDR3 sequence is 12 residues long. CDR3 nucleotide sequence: TGCAGCGTACTACTGTACCAAGAGACCCAGTACTTC. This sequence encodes CSVLLYQETQYF.

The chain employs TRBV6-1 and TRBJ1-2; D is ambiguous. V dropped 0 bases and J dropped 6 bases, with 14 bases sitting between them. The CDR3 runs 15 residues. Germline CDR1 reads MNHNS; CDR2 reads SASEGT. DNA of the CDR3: TGTGCCAGCAGTGAAGCGCTGGGGAGGGAGGATGGCTACACCTTC. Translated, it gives CASSEALGREDGYTF.

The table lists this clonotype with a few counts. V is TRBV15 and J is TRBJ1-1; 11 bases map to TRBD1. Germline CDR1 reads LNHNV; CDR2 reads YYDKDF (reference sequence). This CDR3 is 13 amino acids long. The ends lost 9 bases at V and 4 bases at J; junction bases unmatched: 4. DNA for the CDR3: TGTGCCACTAGGACAGGGGGCGTCACTGAAGCTTTCTTT. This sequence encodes CATRTGGVTEAFF.

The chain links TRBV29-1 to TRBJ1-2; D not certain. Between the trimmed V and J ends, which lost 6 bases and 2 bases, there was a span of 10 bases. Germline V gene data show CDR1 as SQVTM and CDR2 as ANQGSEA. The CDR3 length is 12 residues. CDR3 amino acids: CSVLVGNYGYTF. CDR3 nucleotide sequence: TGCAGCGTCCTCGTAGGGAACTATGGCTACACCTTC. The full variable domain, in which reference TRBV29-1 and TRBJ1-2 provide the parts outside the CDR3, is SAVISQKPSRDICQRGTSLTIQCQVDSQVTMMFWYRQQPGQSLTLIATANQGSEATYESGFVIDKFPISRPNLTFSTLTVSNMSPEDSSIYLCSVLVGNYGYTFGSGTRLTVV.